This T cell receptor beta chain was identified in a study of radiotherapy plus CTLA-4 blockade in lung cancer. Study information: Disease control reached over 30%, with objective responses in approximately 17%.

The data were produced by immunoSEQ multiplex PCR, yet TCRdb's version contains in-frame clones alone and is incomplete. The table shows roughly 53,000 clones, with more than 65% occurring only once. The length of the CDR3 is 15 residues. The germline gives CDR1 MNHEY, CDR2 SMNVEV (reference sequence). The V gene end was trimmed by 4 bases and the J gene end by 3 bases; junction bases not matched to a gene: 6. Enrolled patients, whose metastatic non-small-cell lung cancer was chemo-refractory, received focal radiation plus CTLA-4 blockade with ipilimumab. The TCR sequence derives from a human donor with non-small cell lung cancer who had a partial response to radiotherapy plus ipilimumab. The chain has TRBV27 and TRBJ2-4; 7 bases agree with TRBD1. Sequenced here: peripheral blood, sampled from a patient treated with radiotherapy plus ipilimumab. CDR3 sequence: CASSSTDRVKNIQYF. The CDR3 bases are TGTGCCAGCAGTTCAACAGACAGGGTCAAAAACATTCAGTACTTC.